The 21 T cell receptor beta chains listed next were all sequenced from one sample in a study of blood T cell repertoires in COVID-19. TCRdb's table, derived via immunoSEQ multiplex PCR, lists solely in-frame clones and lacks some. Here the sample spans a few hundred thousand clones, around four fifths being singletons. Sequenced sample: peripheral blood. The source of these receptors is a woman aged 45-59 years with acute or convalescent COVID-19.

The gene calls are TRBV18 and TRBJ2-6; D is uncertain. This CDR3 has 15 amino acids. CDR1 KGHSH and CDR2 LQKENI come from the germline V gene. Trimming took off 2 bases at V and 0 bases at J, with 5 bases between the two ends. DNA for the CDR3: TGTGCCAGCTCACCAGGCAGCTCTGGGGCCAACGTCCTGACTTTC. Encoded protein: CASSPGSSGANVLTF.

V is TRBV5-1 and J is TRBJ1-4; D possibly corresponds to TRBD1 (6 bases). Germline loops: CDR1 SGHRS, CDR2 YFSETQ. This CDR3 spans 15 amino acids. V lost 0 bases and J lost 4, with 10 bases in between. CDR3 in amino acids: CASSLVTGFNEKLFF. The CDR3 nucleotides are TGCGCCAGCAGCTTGGTAACAGGGTTTAATGAAAAACTGTTTTTT. The full variable domain, rest sourced from reference TRBV5-1 and TRBJ1-4, is KAGVTQTPRYLIKTRGQQVTLSCSPISGHRSVSWYQQTPGQGLQFLFEYFSETQRNKGNFPGRFSGRQFSNSRSEMNVSTLELGDSALYLCASSLVTGFNEKLFFGSGTQLSVL.

The genes are TRBV10-3 and TRBJ2-7; 7 bases are a match to TRBD1. Germline CDR1 ENHRY, CDR2 SYGVKD. The CDR3 runs to 14 residues. J was trimmed by 0 bases and V by 6 bases; bases with no gene match: 5. CDR3 sequence: CAIRPGTASYEQYF. In nucleotides, the CDR3 is TGTGCCATCAGGCCCGGGACAGCCTCCTACGAGCAGTACTTC.

The J gene is TRBJ2-5, the V gene TRBV20-1; 7 bases align to TRBD2. V was pared by 6 bases and J by 5 bases, with 3 bases of the junction left unmatched. CDR3 length equals 11 residues. The germline V gene has CDR1 DFQATT and CDR2 SNEGSKA (reference sequence). The CDR3 DNA is TGCAGTGCCCCCGGGAGGGAGACCCAGTACTTC. As protein: CSAPGRETQYF.

The count of this clone is one. The V and J genes are TRBV2 and TRBJ2-1, with 8 bases lining up with TRBD2. The CDR3 extends over 16 amino acids. V lost 6 bases to trimming and J lost 8 bases; unmatched junction nucleotides: 15. Germline V gives CDR1 SNHLY, CDR2 FYNNEI. The CDR3 sequence is CASRGDPGLGAHEQFF. DNA of the CDR3: TGTGCCAGCAGAGGAGATCCGGGACTAGGGGCGCATGAGCAGTTCTTC.

V and J are TRBV2 and TRBJ1-6, with D maybe TRBD1 (5 bases). Deletions cut 4 bases from V and 12 bases from J, with 7 bases between. The germline CDR1 and CDR2 sequences are SNHLY and FYNNEI. The CDR3 has 11 amino acids. The CDR3 is CASSGGLPLHF. The CDR3 DNA follows: TGTGCCAGCAGTGGGGGCCTACCCCTCCACTTT.

The chain joins TRBV5-4 to TRBJ2-1, with D maybe TRBD2 (6 bases). The V gene lost 3 bases and the J gene lost 8 bases, with 18 bases spanning the gap. CDR3 size: 15 residues. The V gene's germline CDR1 is SGHNT and CDR2 YYREEE (reference sequence). In DNA, the CDR3 is TGTGCCAGCAGCTCCCTTGGGCGGGATGTGTATGAGCAGTTCTTC. Amino acid sequence: CASSSLGRDVYEQFF.

The chain is built from TRBV10-3 and TRBJ2-3; 7 bases map to TRBD2. CDR1 is ENHRY, CDR2 SYGVKD, per germline. The CDR3 runs 14 residues. V was clipped by 4 bases and J by 6 bases; unmatched bases: 7. CDR3 nucleotides: TGTGCCATCAGTGTACGAGGGAGGGAGGATACGCAGTATTTT. Amino acids: CAISVRGREDTQYF.

The chain combines TRBV7-2 with TRBJ2-4; D is possibly TRBD1 (5 bases). The germline V gene encodes CDR1 SGHTA and CDR2 FQGNSA. The length of the CDR3 is 16 residues. Trimming removed 5 bases from V and 3 bases from J, with 17 bases in between. Here the CDR3 reads CASSPAQGRGKNIQYF. The CDR3, as DNA: TGTGCCAGCAGCCCCGCCCAGGGTCGTGGCAAAAACATTCAGTACTTC.

This chain links TRBV19 with TRBJ1-5, with D possibly being TRBD1 (5 bases). Trimming removed 11 bases from V and 3 bases from J, with 20 bases in between. This CDR3 region has 15 residues. Germline V gene lookup returns CDR1 LNHDA and CDR2 SQIVND (reference sequence). The DNA of the CDR3 is TGTGCCGCCAGGCCCCCAGGGCCGGACAATCAGCCCCAGCATTTT. Translation: CAARPPGPDNQPQHF.

V and J are TRBV27 and TRBJ1-1; D is undetermined. The V end was cut by 6 bases, the J end by 0 bases, with 14 bases between. The CDR3 loop spans 15 amino acids. Germline CDR1 and CDR2: MNHEY and SMNVEV (reference sequence). The CDR3 reads CASRPFTNMNTEAFF. In DNA form, the CDR3 reads TGTGCCAGCAGACCCTTCACTAATATGAACACTGAAGCTTTCTTT.

The chain employs TRBV10-3 and TRBJ2-7; 9 positions agree with TRBD1. Germline lookup yields CDR1 ENHRY and CDR2 SYGVKD. The junction had 4 bases not matched to a gene; V was cut back by 4 bases and J by 3 bases. The CDR3 extends over 14 amino acids. The CDR3 reads CAISGTGVGYEQYF. The CDR3 DNA reads as TGTGCCATCAGTGGGACAGGGGTGGGCTACGAGCAGTACTTC.

The chain couples TRBV5-1 to TRBJ2-1; a possible D gene is TRBD2 (5 bases). CDR1 and CDR2 from the germline V gene are SGHRS and YFSETQ. V dropped 1 base and J dropped 5 bases, with 13 bases sitting between them. The CDR3 runs to 15 residues. CDR3 amino acids: CASSLMIFGDNEQFF. The CDR3 DNA reads TGCGCCAGCAGCTTGATGATATTCGGGGACAATGAGCAGTTCTTC.

The chain has TRBV27 and TRBJ1-1; no clear D gene. This CDR3 contains 14 residues. Trimming cost V 2 bases and J 1 base, with 8 bases left between them. Germline CDR1 MNHEY, CDR2 SMNVEV (reference sequence). The CDR3 sequence: CASSLQTGNTEAFF. The CDR3 nucleotides read TGTGCCAGCAGTTTACAAACGGGGAACACTGAAGCTTTCTTT.

V usage is TRBV3-1 (or the pseudogene TRBV3-2) and J usage is TRBJ2-5; TRBD2 is a possible D gene (5 bases). The CDR3 extends over 13 amino acids. Germline-derived CDR1 and CDR2 are LGHDT and YNNKEL (reference sequence). With 6 bases removed from V and 5 bases from J, the gap between germline ends came to 13 bases. CDR3 sequence (DNA): TGTGCCAGCAGAGCGGTAGTGGGGGAGACCCAGTACTTC. Translating gives CASRAVVGETQYF.

This clone was observed once. The rearrangement links TRBV27 to TRBJ1-1; D perhaps matches TRBD1 (6 bases). The CDR3 totals 15 residues. In germline, CDR1 is MNHEY, CDR2 SMNVEV (reference sequence). Trimming took off 1 base at V and 3 bases at J, with 12 bases between the two ends. This chain's CDR3 is CASSLFRRGDTEAFF. In nucleotides, the CDR3 is TGTGCCAGCAGTTTATTCCGCAGGGGCGACACTGAAGCTTTCTTT.

This sequence joins TRBV7-2 and TRBJ2-2; 9 bases are a match to TRBD2. With V trimmed by 2 bases and J by 0 bases, 7 bases remained unmatched. Germline V gives CDR1 SGHTA, CDR2 FQGNSA. CDR3 length equals 18 residues. The CDR3 DNA reads as TGTGCCAGCAGCTTAAGAGGGGGCGGGAGGGCGAACACCGGGGAGCTGTTTTTT. Translation: CASSLRGGGRANTGELFF.

This chain links TRBV19 with TRBJ2-7, with a weak D call TRBD2 (6 bases). Deletions cut 5 bases from V and 1 base from J, with 12 bases between. The germline CDR1 and CDR2 sequences are LNHDA and SQIVND (reference sequence). This CDR3 is built from 14 residues. The CDR3 spells CASSFTSSSYEQYF. The CDR3 bases are TGTGCCAGTAGTTTTACTAGCAGTTCCTACGAGCAGTACTTC.

The V gene is TRBV27, the J gene TRBJ1-5; 9 bases line up with TRBD1. The CDR3 runs to 15 residues. V gave up 7 bases and J gave up 4 bases; unmatched junction bases: 8. CDR1 MNHEY and CDR2 SMNVEV come from the germline V gene (reference sequence). The CDR3 DNA is TGTGCCAGCAAAACCACCGGGACAGGGAATCAGCCCCAGCATTTT. It encodes CASKTTGTGNQPQHF.

This clone occurred once. The V gene is TRBV27, the J gene TRBJ1-2, with 9 bases that match TRBD1. With 0 bases clipped from V and 4 bases from J, the junction kept 6 bases outside the gene matches. Germline-derived CDR1 and CDR2 are MNHEY and SMNVEV (reference sequence). The CDR3 has 16 amino acids. CDR3 region: CASSLSITGGVYGYTF. CDR3 coding DNA: TGTGCCAGCAGTTTATCGATAACAGGGGGCGTCTATGGCTACACCTTC.

This chain uses TRBV4-1 with TRBJ2-1; 15 bases match TRBD2. From germline, CDR1 is MGHRA and CDR2 YSYEKL. Losses at the gene ends were 0 bases for V and 2 bases for J; bases not matched to a gene: 5. The CDR3 runs to 19 residues. CDR3 sequence reads: CASSQDPGLAGGPYNEQFF. In DNA, the CDR3 is TGCGCCAGCAGCCAAGATCCCGGACTAGCGGGGGGGCCCTACAATGAGCAGTTCTTC.